This entry lists 8 T cell receptor beta chains sequenced from one sample in a study of T cell responses to AZD1222 COVID-19 vaccine. Using immunoSEQ multiplex PCR, the repertoire was profiled, and TCRdb retains in-frame clones only, with some absent. This table has over 150,000 clones, about 88% appearing once. Here the sequenced sample was peripheral blood, taken on day 0 of AZD1222 vaccination. These receptors originate from an adult in good health.

This CDR3 is CASSLGATGELFF. The DNA of the CDR3 is TGTGCCAGTAGTTTGGGTGCCACCGGGGAGCTGTTTTTT. This chain uses TRBV19 with TRBJ2-2; D remains ambiguous. This CDR3 is 13 amino acids long. Germline CDR1 reads LNHDA; CDR2 reads SQIVND (reference sequence). V lost 5 bases, J lost 4 bases, and 8 bases lay in between.

The chain employs TRBV13 and TRBJ2-5; D might be TRBD2 (6 bases). The CDR3 is made up of 16 amino acids. Trimming took off 5 bases at V and 7 bases at J, with 23 bases between the two ends. Germline V gene sequence: CDR1 PRHDT, CDR2 FYEKMQ (reference sequence). The CDR3 spells CASSLPRAGHLRTQYF. The CDR3 DNA is TGTGCCAGCAGCCTCCCGCGGGCGGGGCACCTCAGGACCCAGTACTTC.

The chain combines TRBV3-1 (or the pseudogene TRBV3-2) with TRBJ1-1; D may be TRBD1 (6 bases). The CDR3 runs 14 residues. V was cut by 2 bases and J by 0 bases, with 7 bases left in between. From germline, CDR1 is LGHDT and CDR2 YNNKEL (reference sequence). CDR3 amino acids: CASSQPGVNTEAFF. The CDR3, as DNA: TGTGCCAGCAGCCAACCAGGGGTGAACACTGAAGCTTTCTTT.

In DNA form, the CDR3 reads TGTGCCAGCAGTCCAGGCCCCCCTGTGTCCCCTGGGGGCTACACCTTC. Translated, it gives CASSPGPPVSPGGYTF. This chain joins TRBV28 and TRBJ1-2; D uncertain. CDR1 and CDR2 from the germline V gene are MDHEN and SYDVKM. The CDR3 sequence is 16 residues long. Deletions cut 5 bases from V and 8 bases from J, with 24 bases between.

The gene calls are TRBV19 and TRBJ1-1; possibly TRBD1 for D (5 bases). Germline V gene data show CDR1 as LNHDA and CDR2 as SQIVND (reference sequence). Deletions cut 4 bases from V and 4 bases from J, with 13 bases between. The CDR3 is made up of 14 amino acids. Here the CDR3 reads CASSTPEGLTEAFF. In DNA, the CDR3 is TGTGCCAGTAGTACCCCCGAGGGACTCACTGAAGCTTTCTTT.

Concerning this clone itself: A read error may produce the germline difference seen at one junction end. J is TRBJ2-1 and V is TRBV2; D gene ambiguous. From germline, CDR1 is SNHLY and CDR2 FYNNEI. CDR3 size: 11 residues. In DNA form, the CDR3 reads TGTGCCAGCCGAGTCGGACCGGGCGACGTCTTC. Translating it yields CASRVGPGDVF.

The chain links TRBV24-1 to TRBJ1-5; D remains ambiguous. The germline gives CDR1 KGHDR, CDR2 SFDVKD. Trimming removed 7 bases from V and 0 bases from J, with 15 bases in between. CDR3 length equals 16 residues. For the CDR3, the DNA is TGTGCCACCAGCCCCCGCGATTGGGATAGCAATCAGCCCCAGCATTTT. Translating gives CATSPRDWDSNQPQHF.

The CDR3 reads CATSDSWTGMGNQPQHF. In nucleotides, the CDR3 is TGTGCCACCAGTGATTCTTGGACAGGTATGGGCAATCAGCCCCAGCATTTT. The J gene is TRBJ1-5, the V gene TRBV24-1, with 7 bases fitting TRBD1. CDR1 KGHDR and CDR2 SFDVKD come from the germline V gene. J lost 2 bases, V lost 2 bases, and 8 bases had no gene match. The CDR3 sequence is 17 residues long.